This T cell receptor (beta chain) was sequenced for a study of T cells in Graves' hyperthyroidism and ophthalmopathy. Study context: Upon initial diagnosis and before any treatment, peripheral blood was collected.

Germline V gives CDR1 SQVTM, CDR2 ANQGSEA. This CDR3 has 14 amino acids. V shed 1 base and J shed 1 base, with 10 bases lying between them. The PBMCs had their origin in 7.5 to 10 ml of fresh peripheral blood. From RNA transcripts, TCR beta CDR3 regions were amplified. HTBI primers were used for first-round RT-PCR of the TCR CDR3. In TCRdb, the multiplex PCR reads were re-called with MiXCR into one record per CDR3 protein. The table shows fewer than 750,000 distinct CDR3 sequences, with roughly 14% occurring only once. Ten or more counts support this clonotype. This TCR came from a woman aged 35 to 49 with Graves' ophthalmopathy. Sequenced sample: blood. The V call is TRBV29-1, the J call TRBJ1-1, with D unclear. CDR3 region: CSVEAQSSNTEAFF. The CDR3 DNA is TGCAGCGTTGAAGCACAGAGTTCGAACACTGAAGCTTTCTTT.